Reported below is one TCR beta chain. The target antigen is unknown. This sample stems from a study of Graves' ophthalmopathy and Graves' hyperthyroidism. Findings and caveats of the study: Clonotypes were expanded in thyroid at above 0.001 frequency, and most also appeared in blood. The model predicted ophthalmopathy progression with about 71% sensitivity and around 72% specificity.

V was pared by 4 bases and J by 2 bases, with 8 bases of the junction left unmatched. This CDR3 has 14 amino acids. The V gene's germline CDR1 is DFQATT and CDR2 SNEGSKA (reference sequence). Amplification from RNA transcripts yielded the TCR beta CDR3 regions. Amplification began with first-round RT-PCR using HTBI primers, then second-round multiplex PCR was performed. TCRdb passed the multiplex PCR reads through MiXCR, listing each CDR3 protein once. Among some 160,000 distinct CDR3 sequences, roughly two fifths were seen once, and the ten largest hold 8% to 10%. Ophthalmopathy donors showed moderate-to-severe activity, CAS ≥3, NOSPECS ≥4 and a duration under 3 months.

The chain couples TRBV20-1 to TRBJ2-7, with 7 bases aligning to TRBD1. The receptor comes from a man in his thirties or forties with Graves' ophthalmopathy. The sample taken for sequencing was peripheral blood. The CDR3 loop reads CSAIVDRIPYEQYF. The CDR3 DNA follows: TGCAGTGCTATCGTGGACAGGATTCCCTACGAGCAGTACTTC.